The clone carrying this T cell receptor beta chain turned up a few times. A single record per CDR3 protein comes from TCRdb applying MiXCR to the 5' RACE reads. The sample holds tens of thousands of distinct CDR3 sequences, 29% seen once. V dropped 5 bases and J dropped 6; count of bases not matched to a gene: 3. The CDR3 sequence is 13 residues long. Germline CDR1 LGHDT, CDR2 YNNKEL (reference sequence). Sequences were obtained from memory CD4+ T cells sorted from a lymph node. Subset indicated: memory CD4+ T cells, CD4+CD45RO+CD25-. The chain carries TRBV3-1 and TRBJ1-2; 10 bases agree with TRBD1. This receptor was identified in a female donor with breast cancer. CDR3 DNA sequence: TGTGCCAGCAGCTCGACAGGGGGCGATGGCTACACCTTC. Protein sequence: CASSSTGGDGYTF.